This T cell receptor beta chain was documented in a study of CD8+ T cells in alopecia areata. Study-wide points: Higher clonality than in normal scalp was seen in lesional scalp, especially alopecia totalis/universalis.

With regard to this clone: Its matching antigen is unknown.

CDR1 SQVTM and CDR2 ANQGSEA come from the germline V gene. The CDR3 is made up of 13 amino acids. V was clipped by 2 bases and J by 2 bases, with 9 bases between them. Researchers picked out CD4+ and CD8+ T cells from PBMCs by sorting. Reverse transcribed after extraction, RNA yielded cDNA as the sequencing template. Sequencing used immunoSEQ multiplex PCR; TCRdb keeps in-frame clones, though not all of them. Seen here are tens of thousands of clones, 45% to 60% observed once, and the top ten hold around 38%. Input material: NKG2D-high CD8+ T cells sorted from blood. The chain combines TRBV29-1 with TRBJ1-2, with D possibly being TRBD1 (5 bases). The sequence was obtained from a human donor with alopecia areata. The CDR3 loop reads CSVEWRGNYGYTF. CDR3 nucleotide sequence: TGCAGCGTTGAATGGAGGGGCAACTATGGCTACACCTTC.